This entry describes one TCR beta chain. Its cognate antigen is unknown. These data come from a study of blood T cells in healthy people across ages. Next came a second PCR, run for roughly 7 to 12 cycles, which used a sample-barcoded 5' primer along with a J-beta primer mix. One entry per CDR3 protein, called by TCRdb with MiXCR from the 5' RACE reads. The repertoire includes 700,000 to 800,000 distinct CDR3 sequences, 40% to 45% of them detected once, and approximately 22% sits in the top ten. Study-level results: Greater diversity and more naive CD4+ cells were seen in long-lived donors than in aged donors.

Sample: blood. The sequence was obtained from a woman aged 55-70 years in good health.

CDR3 sequence reads: CASSQEAGGLNEKLFF. In DNA form, the CDR3 reads TGTGCCAGCAGCCAAGAAGCCGGGGGCCTGAATGAAAAACTGTTTTTT. The chain carries TRBV4-2 and TRBJ1-4; D perhaps matches TRBD1 (6 bases). CDR1 is LGHNA and CDR2 is YNFKEQ in the germline V gene. The length of the CDR3 is 16 residues. Trimming removed 0 bases from V and 5 bases from J, with 13 bases in between.